These 10 T cell receptor beta chains were all obtained from the same sample, sequenced in a study of type 1 regulatory T cells. TCRdb passed the reads through MiXCR, listing each CDR3 protein once. The table includes about 60,000 distinct CDR3 sequences, more than 45% detected once. The antigens for these receptors are not known. The sample taken for sequencing was cultured non-Tr1 T cells, either the whole culture or a sorted T cell fraction (not recorded which). These TCRs come from a human donor in good health.

CDR3 bases: TGTGCCAGCAATTCGGGGGGGCAGCACGGGGAGCTGTTTTTT. Encoded protein: CASNSGGQHGELFF. The chain carries TRBV2 and TRBJ2-2; 8 bases agree with TRBD2. The V segment lost 7 bases and the J segment 7 bases; nucleotides outside the gene matches: 8. The CDR3 runs to 14 residues. Germline CDR1 SNHLY, CDR2 FYNNEI.

This clonotype occurred a few times. J is TRBJ2-3 and V is TRBV5-1; 9 nucleotides line up with TRBD2. V lost 5 bases and J lost 3; bases outside the gene matches: 10. The germline gives CDR1 SGHRS, CDR2 YFSETQ. The CDR3 is 16 amino acids. In DNA form, the CDR3 reads TGCGCCAGCAGTTTCCAGACTAGCGGTGGAACAGATACGCAGTATTTT. It is translated as CASSFQTSGGTDTQYF.

The chain employs TRBV6-1 and TRBJ1-1; TRBD1 matches 7 bases. CDR1 and CDR2 (germline): MNHNS, SASEGT. V lost 6 bases and J lost 1; bases outside the gene matches: 8. The CDR3 spans 15 residues. The CDR3 DNA reads as TGTGCCAGCAGGGATACGACAGGGCGGAACACTGAAGCTTTCTTT. This codes for CASRDTTGRNTEAFF.

The J gene is TRBJ1-6, the V gene TRBV6-1; 7 bases are a match to TRBD1. The CDR3 consists of 14 residues. Germline trimming cut 8 bases from V and 14 bases from J; bases unmatched to any gene: 15. Per germline, CDR1 MNHNS and CDR2 SASEGT. For the CDR3, the DNA is TGTGCCAGCTCCTCTTCCCCGGGACAGCTGTCCCTCCACTTT. Encoded protein: CASSSSPGQLSLHF.

In its sample, this clonotype was seen once. V usage is TRBV7-3 and J usage is TRBJ1-6; D not certain. With 5 bases removed from V and 8 bases from J, the gap between germline ends came to 10 bases. This CDR3 contains 13 residues. The germline CDR1 and CDR2 sequences are SGHTA and FQGTGA. In DNA, the CDR3 is TGTGCCAGCAGCCCCTCTATGGATTCACCCCTCCACTTT. Protein: CASSPSMDSPLHF.

The gene calls are TRBV7-7 and TRBJ1-3; no reliable D call. The CDR3 sequence is 13 residues long. In germline, CDR1 is SSHAT, CDR2 FNYEAQ (reference sequence). V was trimmed by 0 bases and J by 0 bases, leaving 0 bases between them. CDR3 amino acids: CASSLASGNTIYF. Written as DNA, the CDR3 is TGTGCCAGCAGCTTAGCCTCTGGAAACACCATATATTTT.

The chain combines TRBV11-3 with TRBJ2-3; no reliable D call. CDR3 length equals 15 residues. CDR1 is SGHNT and CDR2 is YENEEA in the germline V gene. V shed 1 base and J shed 1 base, with 9 bases lying between them. DNA of the CDR3: TGTGCCAGCAGCTTAGGGAACACCCGCACAGATACGCAGTATTTT. This gives the protein CASSLGNTRTDTQYF. The full variable domain, in which reference TRBV11-3 and TRBJ2-3 provide the parts outside the CDR3, is EAGVVQSPRYKIIEKKQPVAFWCNPISGHNTLYWYLQNLGQGPELLIRYENEEAVDDSQLPKDRFSAERLKGVDSTLKIQPAELGDSAVYLCASSLGNTRTDTQYFGPGTRLTVL.

The J gene is TRBJ2-6, the V gene TRBV10-3, with D hard to call. There are 14 residues in the CDR3. Looked up from germline, CDR1 is ENHRY and CDR2 is SYGVKD. Trimming took off 3 bases at V and 0 bases at J, with 3 bases between the two ends. In DNA form, the CDR3 reads TGTGCCATCAGTGACAGCTCTGGGGCCAACGTCCTGACTTTC. Encoded protein: CAISDSSGANVLTF.

J is TRBJ2-7 and V is TRBV7-2; TRBD2 matches at 15 bases. The CDR3 has 16 amino acids. Germline V CDR1 and CDR2: SGHTA, FQGNSA. Losses at the gene ends were 4 bases for V and 6 bases for J; bases not matched to a gene: 7. The CDR3 is CASSSGLAGGLVEQYF. The CDR3 DNA follows: TGTGCCAGCAGCTCCGGACTAGCGGGGGGGCTCGTCGAGCAGTACTTC.

The chain has TRBV14 and TRBJ2-3, with D perhaps matching TRBD2 (6 bases). V shed 3 bases and J shed 0 bases, with 16 bases lying between them. The CDR3 has 17 residues. Per germline, CDR1 SGHDN and CDR2 FVKESK. DNA of the CDR3: TGTGCCAGCAGCCAGAAGACTAGAGGAGCAAGCACAGATACGCAGTATTTT. It specifies CASSQKTRGASTDTQYF.